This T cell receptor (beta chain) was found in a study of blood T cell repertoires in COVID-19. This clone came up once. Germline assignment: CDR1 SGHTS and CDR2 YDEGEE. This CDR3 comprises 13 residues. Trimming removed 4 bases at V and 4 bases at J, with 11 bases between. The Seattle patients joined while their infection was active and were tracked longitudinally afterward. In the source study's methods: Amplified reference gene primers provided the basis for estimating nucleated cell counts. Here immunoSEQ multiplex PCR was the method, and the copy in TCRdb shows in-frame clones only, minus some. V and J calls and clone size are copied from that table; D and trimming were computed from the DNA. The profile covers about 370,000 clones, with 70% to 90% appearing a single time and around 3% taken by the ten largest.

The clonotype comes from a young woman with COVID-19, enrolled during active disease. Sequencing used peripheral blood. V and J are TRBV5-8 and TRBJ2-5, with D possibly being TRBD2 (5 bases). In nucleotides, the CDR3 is TGTGCCAGCAGCCTACTAGTAGTAGAGACCCAGTACTTC. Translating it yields CASSLLVVETQYF. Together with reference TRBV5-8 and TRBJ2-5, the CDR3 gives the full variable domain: EAGVTQSPTHLIKTRGQQATLRCSPISGHTSVYWYQQALGLGLQFLLWYDEGEERNRGNFPPRFSGRQFPNYSSELNVNALELEDSALYLCASSLLVVETQYFGPGTRLLVL.